The T cell receptor (beta chain) under discussion was sequenced for a study of regulatory T cells in long-lasting Graves disease. Study-wide points: Analyses excluded thyroid tissue, covering peripheral blood alone.

This clonotype was found many times. Antigen specificity is unknown. The sample's time point: newly diagnosed GD, antithyroid drugs for less than 3 months. With RNA extracted from PBMCs as input, the TCR library was made. CDR3-region Arm-PCR and iRepertoire HTBI primers produced the TCR beta libraries. TCRdb recomputed calls from the multiplex PCR reads with MiXCR, one row per CDR3 protein. The sample yields 250,000 to 300,000 distinct CDR3 sequences, about 20% seen once. These records were also assigned to another study, of T cells in Graves' hyperthyroidism and ophthalmopathy. That work contributes: Most thyroid clonotypes expanded above 0.001 appeared in blood too. Median prediction lead before ophthalmopathy onset was 6.5 months with the model.

The source material was peripheral blood mononuclear cells (PBMCs), sampled at new diagnosis, from a patient treated with antithyroid drugs. This TCR came from a woman in her 30s with Graves disease.

This CDR3 is CASSLARGGQETQYF. DNA for the CDR3: TGTGCCAGCAGCTTAGCCCGTGGTGGACAAGAGACCCAGTACTTC. The V gene is TRBV7-9, the J gene TRBJ2-5; D is unresolved. The CDR3 is made up of 15 amino acids. V was trimmed by 0 bases and J by 2 bases, leaving 10 bases between them. Germline values: CDR1 SEHNR, CDR2 FQNEAQ (reference sequence).